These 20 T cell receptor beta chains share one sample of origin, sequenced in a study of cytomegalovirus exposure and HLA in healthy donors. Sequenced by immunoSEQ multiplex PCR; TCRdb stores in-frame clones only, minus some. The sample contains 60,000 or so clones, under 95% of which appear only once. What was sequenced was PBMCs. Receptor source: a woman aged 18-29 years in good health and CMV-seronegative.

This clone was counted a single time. The CDR3 sequence is CSVPPELAGTDTQYF. In nucleotides, the CDR3 is TGCAGCGTCCCCCCCGAACTAGCGGGCACAGATACGCAGTATTTT. The chain links TRBV29-1 to TRBJ2-3; 8 bases line up with TRBD2. The germline V gene has CDR1 SQVTM and CDR2 ANQGSEA. V lost 6 bases to trimming and J lost 1 base; unmatched junction nucleotides: 9. CDR3 length: 15 amino acids.

The CDR3 DNA follows: TGTGCCAGCGGGGGACAGGGGGGACAGTCCAATCAGCCCCAGCATTTT. It translates to CASGGQGGQSNQPQHF. This sequence joins TRBV2 and TRBJ1-5; 11 nucleotides match TRBD1. V lost 8 bases to trimming and J lost 3 bases; unmatched junction nucleotides: 9. The CDR3 is 16 amino acids. Germline V lookup: CDR1 SNHLY, CDR2 FYNNEI. Using reference TRBV2 and TRBJ1-5 for the parts outside the CDR3, the full variable domain is EPEVTQTPSHQVTQMGQEVILRCVPISNHLYFYWYRQILGQKVEFLVSFYNNEISEKSEIFDDQFSVERPDGSNFTLKIRSTKLEDSAMYFCASGGQGGQSNQPQHFGDGTRLSIL.

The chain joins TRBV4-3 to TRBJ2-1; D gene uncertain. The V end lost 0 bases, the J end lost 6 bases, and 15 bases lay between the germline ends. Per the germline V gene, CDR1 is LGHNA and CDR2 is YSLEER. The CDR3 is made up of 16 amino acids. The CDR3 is CASSQDPETHVNEQFF. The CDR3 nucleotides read TGCGCCAGCAGCCAAGACCCTGAGACTCACGTCAATGAGCAGTTCTTC.

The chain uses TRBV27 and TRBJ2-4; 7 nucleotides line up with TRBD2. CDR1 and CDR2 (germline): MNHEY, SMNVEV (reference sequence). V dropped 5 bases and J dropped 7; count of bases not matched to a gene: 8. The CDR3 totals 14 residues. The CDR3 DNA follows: TGTGCCAGCAGTCCCACCTGGGGGGGGAACATTCAGTACTTC. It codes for CASSPTWGGNIQYF.

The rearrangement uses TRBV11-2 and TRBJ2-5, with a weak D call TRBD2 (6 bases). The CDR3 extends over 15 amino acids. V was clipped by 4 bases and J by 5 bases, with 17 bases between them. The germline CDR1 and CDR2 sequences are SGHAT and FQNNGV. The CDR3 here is CASSSEGGRGETQYF. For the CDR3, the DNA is TGTGCCAGCAGCTCCGAGGGAGGCCGTGGGGAGACCCAGTACTTC.

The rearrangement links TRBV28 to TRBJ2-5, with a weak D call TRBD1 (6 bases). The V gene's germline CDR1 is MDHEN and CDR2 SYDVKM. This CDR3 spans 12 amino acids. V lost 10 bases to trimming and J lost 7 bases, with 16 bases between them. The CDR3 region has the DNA TGTGCCACCCTTAACAGGGACGGGACCCAGTACTTC. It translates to CATLNRDGTQYF. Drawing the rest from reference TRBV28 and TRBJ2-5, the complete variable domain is DVKVTQSSRYLVKRTGEKVFLECVQDMDHENMFWYRQDPGLGLRLIYFSYDVKMKEKGDIPEGYSVSREKKERFSLILESASTNQTSMYLCATLNRDGTQYFGPGTRLLVL.

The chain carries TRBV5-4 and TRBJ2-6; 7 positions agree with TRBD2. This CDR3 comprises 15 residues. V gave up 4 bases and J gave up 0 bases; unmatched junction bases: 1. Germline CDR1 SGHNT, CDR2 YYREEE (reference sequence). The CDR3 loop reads CASSRGDSGANVLTF. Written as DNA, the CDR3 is TGTGCCAGCAGCCGGGGGGACTCTGGGGCCAACGTCCTGACTTTC. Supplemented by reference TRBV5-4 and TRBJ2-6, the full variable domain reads ETGVTQSPTHLIKTRGQQVTLRCSSQSGHNTVSWYQQALGQGPQFIFQYYREEENGRGNFPPRFSGLQFPNYSSELNVNALELDDSALYLCASSRGDSGANVLTFGAGSRLTVL.

The CDR3 DNA reads TGCAGCGTCCGGGACATGGGGGGGTACAATGAGCAGTTCTTC. Translation gives CSVRDMGGYNEQFF. The chain employs TRBV29-1 and TRBJ2-1, with D tentatively TRBD2 (7 bases). Germline values: CDR1 SQVTM, CDR2 ANQGSEA. CDR3 length: 14 residues. The ends were cut back, 6 bases at V and 4 bases at J, with 16 bases in the middle.

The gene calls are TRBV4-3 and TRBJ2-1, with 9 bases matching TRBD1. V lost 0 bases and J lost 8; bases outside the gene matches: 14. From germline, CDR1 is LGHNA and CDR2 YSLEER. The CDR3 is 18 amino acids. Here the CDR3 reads CASSQEAAGTGSFDEQFF. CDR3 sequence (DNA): TGCGCCAGCAGCCAAGAAGCCGCCGGGACAGGGAGTTTCGATGAGCAGTTCTTC.

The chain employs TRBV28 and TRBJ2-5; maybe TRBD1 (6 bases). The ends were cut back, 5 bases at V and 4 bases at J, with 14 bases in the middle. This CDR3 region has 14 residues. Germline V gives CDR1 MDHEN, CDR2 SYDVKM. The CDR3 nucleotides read TGTGCCAGCAGTCCCTTCCAGGGGAGAGAGACCCAGTACTTC. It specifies CASSPFQGRETQYF.

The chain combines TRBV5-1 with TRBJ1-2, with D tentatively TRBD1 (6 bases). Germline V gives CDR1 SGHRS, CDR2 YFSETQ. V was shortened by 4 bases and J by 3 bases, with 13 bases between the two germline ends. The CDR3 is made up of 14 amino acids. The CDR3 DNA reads TGCGCCAGCAGCACGCAGGGGTCCGACTATGGCTACACCTTC. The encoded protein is CASSTQGSDYGYTF.

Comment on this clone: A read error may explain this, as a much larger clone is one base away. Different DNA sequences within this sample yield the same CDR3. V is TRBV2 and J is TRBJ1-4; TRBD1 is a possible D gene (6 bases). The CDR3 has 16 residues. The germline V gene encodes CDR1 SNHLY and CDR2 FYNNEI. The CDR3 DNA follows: TGTGCCAGCAGTGACCGGGGGGGGGCTGCTAATGAAAAATTGTTTTTT. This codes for CASSDRGGAANEKLFF.

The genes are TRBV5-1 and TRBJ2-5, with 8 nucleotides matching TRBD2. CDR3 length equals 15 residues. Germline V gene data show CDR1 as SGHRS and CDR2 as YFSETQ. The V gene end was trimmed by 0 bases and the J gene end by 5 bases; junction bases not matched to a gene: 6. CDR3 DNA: TGCGCCAGCAGCTTGGCGGGGACTAGGTGGGAGACCCAGTACTTC. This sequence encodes CASSLAGTRWETQYF. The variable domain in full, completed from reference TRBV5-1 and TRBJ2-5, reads KAGVTQTPRYLIKTRGQQVTLSCSPISGHRSVSWYQQTPGQGLQFLFEYFSETQRNKGNFPGRFSGRQFSNSRSEMNVSTLELGDSALYLCASSLAGTRWETQYFGPGTRLLVL.

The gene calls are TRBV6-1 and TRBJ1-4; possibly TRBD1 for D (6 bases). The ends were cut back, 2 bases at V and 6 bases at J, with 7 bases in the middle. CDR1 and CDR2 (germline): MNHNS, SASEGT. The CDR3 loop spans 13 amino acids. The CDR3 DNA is TGTGCCAGCAGTGAACAGGGGTATGAAAAACTGTTTTTT. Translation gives CASSEQGYEKLFF.

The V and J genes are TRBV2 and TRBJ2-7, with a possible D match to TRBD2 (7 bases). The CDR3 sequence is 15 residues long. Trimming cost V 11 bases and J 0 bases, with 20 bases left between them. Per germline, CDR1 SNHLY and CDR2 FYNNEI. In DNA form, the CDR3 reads TGTGCCGGAAGGGGGGGGACACCGAGCTCCTACGAGCAGTACTTC. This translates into CAGRGGTPSSYEQYF.

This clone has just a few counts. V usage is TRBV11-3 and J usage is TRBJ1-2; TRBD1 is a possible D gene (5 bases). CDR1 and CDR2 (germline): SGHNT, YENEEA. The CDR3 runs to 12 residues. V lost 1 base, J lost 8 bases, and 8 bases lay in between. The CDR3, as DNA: TGTGCCAGCAGCTTAGCAGGGCAGGGCTACACCTTC. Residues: CASSLAGQGYTF.

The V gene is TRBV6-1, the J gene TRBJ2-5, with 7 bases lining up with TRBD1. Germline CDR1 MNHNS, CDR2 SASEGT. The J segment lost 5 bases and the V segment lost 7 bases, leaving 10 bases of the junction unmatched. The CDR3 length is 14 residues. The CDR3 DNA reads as TGTGCCAGCATTCCAGGGGGAATGCGCGAGACCCAGTACTTC. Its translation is CASIPGGMRETQYF.

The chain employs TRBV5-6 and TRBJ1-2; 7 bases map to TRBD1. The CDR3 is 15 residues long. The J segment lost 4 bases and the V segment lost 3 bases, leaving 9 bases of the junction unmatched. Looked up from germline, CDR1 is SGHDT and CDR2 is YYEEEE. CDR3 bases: TGTGCCAGCAGCTCCCCGGGCAGGGGGGCCTATGGCTACACCTTC. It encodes CASSSPGRGAYGYTF.

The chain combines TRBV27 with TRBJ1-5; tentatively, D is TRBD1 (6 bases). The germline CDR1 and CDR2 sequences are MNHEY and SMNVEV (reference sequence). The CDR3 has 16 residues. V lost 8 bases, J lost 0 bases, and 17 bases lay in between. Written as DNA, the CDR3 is TGTGCCAGCGGTCCGGAGGGGGGGGATAGCAATCAGCCCCAGCATTTT. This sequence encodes CASGPEGGDSNQPQHF.

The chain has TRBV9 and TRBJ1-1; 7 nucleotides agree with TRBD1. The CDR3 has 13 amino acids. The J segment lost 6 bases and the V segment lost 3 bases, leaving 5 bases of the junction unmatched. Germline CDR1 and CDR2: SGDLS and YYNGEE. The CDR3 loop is CASSGFTGAEAFF. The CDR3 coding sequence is TGTGCCAGCAGCGGGTTCACAGGGGCTGAAGCTTTCTTT.